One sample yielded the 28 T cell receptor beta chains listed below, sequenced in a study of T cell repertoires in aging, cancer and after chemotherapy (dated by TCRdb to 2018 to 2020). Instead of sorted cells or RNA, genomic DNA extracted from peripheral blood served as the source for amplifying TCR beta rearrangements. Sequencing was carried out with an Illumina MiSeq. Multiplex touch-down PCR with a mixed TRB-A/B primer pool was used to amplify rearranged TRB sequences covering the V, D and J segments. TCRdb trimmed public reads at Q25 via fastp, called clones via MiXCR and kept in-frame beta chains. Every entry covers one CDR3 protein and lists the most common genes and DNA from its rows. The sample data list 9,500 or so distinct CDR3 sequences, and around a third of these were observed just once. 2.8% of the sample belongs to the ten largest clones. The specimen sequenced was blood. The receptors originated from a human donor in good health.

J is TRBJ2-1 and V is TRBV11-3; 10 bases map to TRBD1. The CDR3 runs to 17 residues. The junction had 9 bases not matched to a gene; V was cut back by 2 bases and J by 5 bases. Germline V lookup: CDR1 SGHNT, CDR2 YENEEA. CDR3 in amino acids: CASSLTWGQGIHNEQFF. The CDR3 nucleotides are TGTGCCAGCAGCTTAACGTGGGGACAGGGGATCCACAATGAGCAGTTCTTC. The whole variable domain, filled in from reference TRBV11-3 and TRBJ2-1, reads EAGVVQSPRYKIIEKKQPVAFWCNPISGHNTLYWYLQNLGQGPELLIRYENEEAVDDSQLPKDRFSAERLKGVDSTLKIQPAELGDSAVYLCASSLTWGQGIHNEQFFGPGTRLTVL.

CDR3 nucleotides: TGCGCCAGCAGCTTGAGACTAGCGTCCCCAGATACGCAGTATTTT. Translation gives CASSLRLASPDTQYF. The chain links TRBV5-1 to TRBJ2-3; the match to TRBD2 covers 8 bases. Trimming took 1 base from V and 4 from J; bases not matched to a gene: 5. This CDR3 spans 15 amino acids. Germline loops: CDR1 SGHRS, CDR2 YFSETQ.

CDR3 sequence reads: CASARDRNQPQHF. The CDR3 region has the DNA TGTGCCAGCGCCCGGGACAGAAATCAGCCCCAGCATTTT. The chain couples TRBV6-1 to TRBJ1-5, with 7 bases that match TRBD1. The V and J ends lost 8 bases and 4 bases, in that order; junction bases with no gene match: 5. CDR3 length: 13 amino acids. CDR1 and CDR2 (germline): MNHNS, SASEGT.

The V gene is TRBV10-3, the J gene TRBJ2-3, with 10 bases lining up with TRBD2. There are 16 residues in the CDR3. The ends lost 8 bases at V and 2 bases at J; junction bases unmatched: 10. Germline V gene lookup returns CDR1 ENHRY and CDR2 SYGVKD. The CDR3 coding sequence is TGTGCCATCGGACTAGCGGAAAAACTGAACACAGATACGCAGTATTTT. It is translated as CAIGLAEKLNTDTQYF.

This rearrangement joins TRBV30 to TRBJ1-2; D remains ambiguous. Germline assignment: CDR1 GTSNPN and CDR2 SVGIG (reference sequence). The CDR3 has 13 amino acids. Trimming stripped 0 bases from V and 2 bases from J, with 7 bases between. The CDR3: CAWSVIGNYGYTF. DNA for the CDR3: TGTGCCTGGAGTGTTATTGGCAACTATGGCTACACCTTC.

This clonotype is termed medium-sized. CDR3 sequence (DNA): TGCAGCGTAGGCGACAGGGGGTCTGGAAACACCATATATTTT. Translated, it gives CSVGDRGSGNTIYF. The chain is built from TRBV29-1 and TRBJ1-3, with 9 bases fitting TRBD1. Germline V lookup: CDR1 SQVTM, CDR2 ANQGSEA. V lost 6 bases to trimming and J lost 1 base; unmatched junction nucleotides: 4. The CDR3 has 14 residues.

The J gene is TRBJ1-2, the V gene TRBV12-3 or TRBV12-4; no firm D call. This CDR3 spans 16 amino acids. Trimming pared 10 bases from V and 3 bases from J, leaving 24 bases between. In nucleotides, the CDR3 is TGTGCCACCCAGCAGCGCCAACCGAACATTGACTATGGCTACACCTTC. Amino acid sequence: CATQQRQPNIDYGYTF.

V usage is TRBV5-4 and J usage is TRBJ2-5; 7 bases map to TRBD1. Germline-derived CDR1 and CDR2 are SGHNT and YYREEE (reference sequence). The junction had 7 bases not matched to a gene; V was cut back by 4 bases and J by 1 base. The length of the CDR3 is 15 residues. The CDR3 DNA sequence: TGTGCCAGCAGCGACATTGGACAGGTCCAAGAGACCCAGTACTTC. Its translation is CASSDIGQVQETQYF. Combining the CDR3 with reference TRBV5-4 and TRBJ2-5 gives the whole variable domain ETGVTQSPTHLIKTRGQQVTLRCSSQSGHNTVSWYQQALGQGPQFIFQYYREEENGRGNFPPRFSGLQFPNYSSELNVNALELDDSALYLCASSDIGQVQETQYFGPGTRLLVL.

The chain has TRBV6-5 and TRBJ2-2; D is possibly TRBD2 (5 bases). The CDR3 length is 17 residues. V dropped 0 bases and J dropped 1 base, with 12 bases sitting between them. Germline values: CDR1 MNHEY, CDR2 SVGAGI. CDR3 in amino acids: CASSYSPSGVNTGELFF. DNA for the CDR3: TGTGCCAGCAGTTACTCGCCCAGCGGAGTGAACACCGGGGAGCTGTTTTTT.

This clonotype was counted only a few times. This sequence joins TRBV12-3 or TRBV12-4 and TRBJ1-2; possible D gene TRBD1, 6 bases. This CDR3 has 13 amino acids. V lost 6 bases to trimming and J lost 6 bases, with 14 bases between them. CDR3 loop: CASSRRGRDGYTF. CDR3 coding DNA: TGTGCCAGCAGCCGCCGGGGGCGAGATGGCTACACCTTC.

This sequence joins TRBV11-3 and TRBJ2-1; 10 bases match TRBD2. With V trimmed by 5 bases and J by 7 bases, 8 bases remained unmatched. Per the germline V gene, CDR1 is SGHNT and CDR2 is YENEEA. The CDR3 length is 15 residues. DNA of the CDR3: TGTGCCAGCAGCCCCGAAGCGGGAGGGCCGAATGAGCAGTTCTTC. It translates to CASSPEAGGPNEQFF.

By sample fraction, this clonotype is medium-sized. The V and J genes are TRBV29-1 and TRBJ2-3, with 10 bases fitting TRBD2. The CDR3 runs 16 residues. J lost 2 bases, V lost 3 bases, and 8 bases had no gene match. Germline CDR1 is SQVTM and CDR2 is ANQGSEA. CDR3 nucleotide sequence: TGCAGCGTTGATGGGCTAGCGGGGGCCTTCACAGATACGCAGTATTTT. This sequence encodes CSVDGLAGAFTDTQYF.

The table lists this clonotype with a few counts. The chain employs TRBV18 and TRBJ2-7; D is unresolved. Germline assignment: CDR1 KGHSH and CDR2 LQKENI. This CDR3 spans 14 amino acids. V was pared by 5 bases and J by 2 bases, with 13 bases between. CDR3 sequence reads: CASSSQTGPYEQYF. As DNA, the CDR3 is TGTGCCAGCTCATCGCAGACCGGCCCCTACGAGCAGTACTTC.

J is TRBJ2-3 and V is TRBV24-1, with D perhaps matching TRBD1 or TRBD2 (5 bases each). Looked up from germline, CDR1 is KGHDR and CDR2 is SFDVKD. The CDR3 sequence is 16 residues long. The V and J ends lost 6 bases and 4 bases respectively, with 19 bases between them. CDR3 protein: CATSIGMGVGADTQYF. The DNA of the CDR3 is TGTGCCACCAGTATAGGGATGGGGGTTGGGGCAGATACGCAGTATTTT.

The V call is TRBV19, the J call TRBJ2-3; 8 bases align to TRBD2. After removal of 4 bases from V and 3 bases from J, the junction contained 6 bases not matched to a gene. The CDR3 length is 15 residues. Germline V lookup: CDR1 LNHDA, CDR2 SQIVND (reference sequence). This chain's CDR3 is CASSTVAGQTDTQYF. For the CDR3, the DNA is TGTGCCAGTAGTACCGTAGCGGGGCAAACAGATACGCAGTATTTT.

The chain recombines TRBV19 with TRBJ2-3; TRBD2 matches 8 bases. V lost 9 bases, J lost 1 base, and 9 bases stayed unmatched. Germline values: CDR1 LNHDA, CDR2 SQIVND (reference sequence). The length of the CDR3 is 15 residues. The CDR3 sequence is CASHRGGPGTDTQYF. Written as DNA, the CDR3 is TGTGCCAGCCATCGCGGGGGGCCGGGCACAGATACGCAGTATTTT.

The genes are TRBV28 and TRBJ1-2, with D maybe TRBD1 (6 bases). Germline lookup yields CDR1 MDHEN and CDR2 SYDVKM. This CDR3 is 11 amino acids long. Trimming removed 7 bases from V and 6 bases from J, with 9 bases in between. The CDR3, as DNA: TGTGCCAGCAACAGGGTCCATGGCTACACCTTC. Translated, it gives CASNRVHGYTF.

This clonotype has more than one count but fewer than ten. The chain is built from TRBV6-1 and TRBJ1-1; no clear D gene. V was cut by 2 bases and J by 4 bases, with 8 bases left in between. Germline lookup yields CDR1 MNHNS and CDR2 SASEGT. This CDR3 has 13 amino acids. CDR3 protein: CASSETMGTEAFF. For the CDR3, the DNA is TGTGCCAGCAGTGAAACGATGGGCACTGAAGCTTTCTTT.

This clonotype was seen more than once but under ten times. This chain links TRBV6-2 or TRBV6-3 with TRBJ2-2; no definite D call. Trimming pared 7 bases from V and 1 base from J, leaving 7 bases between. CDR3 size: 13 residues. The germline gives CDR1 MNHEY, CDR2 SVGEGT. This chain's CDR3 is CASTLMNTGELFF. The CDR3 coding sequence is TGTGCCAGCACCCTTATGAACACCGGGGAGCTGTTTTTT.

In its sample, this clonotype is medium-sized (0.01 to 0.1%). The CDR3 reads CSGAQQETQYF. DNA of the CDR3: TGCAGCGGGGCTCAACAAGAGACCCAGTACTTC. V gene TRBV29-1 combines with J gene TRBJ2-5; D is undetermined. The CDR3 extends over 11 amino acids. The V and J ends lost 7 bases and 2 bases respectively, with 8 bases between them. Germline loops: CDR1 SQVTM, CDR2 ANQGSEA.

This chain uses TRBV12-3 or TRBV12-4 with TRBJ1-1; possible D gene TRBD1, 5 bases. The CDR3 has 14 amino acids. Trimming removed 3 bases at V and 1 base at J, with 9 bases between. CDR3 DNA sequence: TGTGCCAGCAGTTTGGGGGATCCGAACACTGAAGCTTTCTTT. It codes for CASSLGDPNTEAFF.

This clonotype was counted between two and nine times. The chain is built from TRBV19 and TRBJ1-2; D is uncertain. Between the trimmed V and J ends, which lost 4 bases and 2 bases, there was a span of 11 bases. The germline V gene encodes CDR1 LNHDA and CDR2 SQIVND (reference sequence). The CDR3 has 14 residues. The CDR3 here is CASSRVTGNYGYTF. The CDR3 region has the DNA TGTGCCAGTAGTAGGGTGACGGGGAACTATGGCTACACCTTC.

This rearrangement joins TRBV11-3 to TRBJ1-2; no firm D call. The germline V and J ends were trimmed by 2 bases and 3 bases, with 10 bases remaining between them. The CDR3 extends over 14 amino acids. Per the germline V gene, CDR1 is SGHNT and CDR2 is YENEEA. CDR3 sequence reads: CASSLRLGDYGYTF. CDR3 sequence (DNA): TGTGCCAGCAGCTTACGACTAGGTGACTATGGCTACACCTTC.

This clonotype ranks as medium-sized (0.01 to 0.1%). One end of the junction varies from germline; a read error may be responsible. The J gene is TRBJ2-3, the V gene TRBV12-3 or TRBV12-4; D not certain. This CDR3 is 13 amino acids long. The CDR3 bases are TGTGCCAGCAGTTTAGCGCGCACGGATACGCAGTATTTT. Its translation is CASSLARTDTQYF.

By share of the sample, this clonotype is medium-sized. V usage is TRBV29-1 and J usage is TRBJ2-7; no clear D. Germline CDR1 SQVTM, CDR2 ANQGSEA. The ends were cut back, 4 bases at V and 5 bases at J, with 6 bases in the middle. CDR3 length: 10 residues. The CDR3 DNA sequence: TGCAGCGTTGGAGGCCACGAGCAGTACTTC. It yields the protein CSVGGHEQYF.

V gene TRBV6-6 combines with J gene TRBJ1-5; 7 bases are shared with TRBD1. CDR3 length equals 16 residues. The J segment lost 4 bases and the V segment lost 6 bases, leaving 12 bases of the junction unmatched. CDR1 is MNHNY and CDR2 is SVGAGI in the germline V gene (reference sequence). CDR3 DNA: TGTGCCAGCAGACCACAGGGGACGCAAATAAATCAGCCCCAGCATTTT. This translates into CASRPQGTQINQPQHF.

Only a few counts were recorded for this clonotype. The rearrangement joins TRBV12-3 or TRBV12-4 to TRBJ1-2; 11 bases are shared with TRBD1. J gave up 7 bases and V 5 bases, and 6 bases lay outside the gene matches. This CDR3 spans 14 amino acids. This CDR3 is CASSPGQGAFGYTF. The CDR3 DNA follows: TGTGCCAGCAGTCCCGGACAGGGGGCGTTTGGCTACACCTTC.

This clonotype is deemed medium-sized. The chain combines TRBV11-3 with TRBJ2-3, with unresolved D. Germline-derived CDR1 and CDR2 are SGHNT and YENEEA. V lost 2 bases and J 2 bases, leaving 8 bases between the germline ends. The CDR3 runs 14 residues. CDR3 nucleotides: TGTGCCAGCAGCTTATTCACGGCCACAGATACGCAGTATTTT. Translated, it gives CASSLFTATDTQYF.